This T cell receptor (beta chain) was captured by sequencing in a study of CD8 T cells in Susac syndrome. The RNA input was roughly 0.45 to 1 ug, and it was reverse transcribed with random hexamers. Multiplex PCR with immunoSEQ amplified the TCR beta CDR3 across 54 Vbeta and 13 Jbeta. TCRdb re-called the immunoSEQ multiplex PCR reads with MiXCR, one entry per CDR3 protein. Of around 80,000 distinct CDR3 sequences in the sample, over 75% were seen once. Trimming cost V 2 bases and J 2 bases, with 11 bases left between them. CDR1 and CDR2 (germline): SGDLS, YYNGEE. The CDR3 loop spans 14 amino acids. Sequencing of TCR beta was performed on blood CD8+ and CD4+ T cells. The authors negatively isolated CD8+ and CD4+ T cells and FACS-enriched TEMRA cells.

V is TRBV9 and J is TRBJ2-7, with D hard to call. The source material was CD8+ T cells from PBMCs. The source is a human donor with multiple sclerosis. The CDR3 loop reads CASSVAAETYEQYF. CDR3 bases: TGTGCCAGCAGCGTTGCGGCAGAAACCTACGAGCAGTACTTC.